This T cell receptor (beta chain) came from a study of blood T cells in healthy people across ages (dated by TCRdb to 2013 to 2016). Study-level background: In model experiments, roughly one uniquely barcoded TCR beta cDNA molecule per two T cells was captured by template switching. The donors were split into four age groups: young (average 16 years), middle-aged (39), aged (about 62) and long-lived (over 75). For two donors (one aged 18 to 30 and one aged 80 or older), the study analyzed two additional independent replicas of 1 million unique cDNA reads from the same blood draw. Age-related changes in TCR beta repertoire diversity were measured in the study by deep sequencing normalized with unique cDNA molecular identifiers. What the research found in general, with its limitations: Bulk unsorted PBMC profiling prevented conclusive comparison of naive and antigen-experienced compartments. Compared with the aged group, more naive CD4+ T cells, fewer expanded clones and increased TCR diversity were shown by the long-lived group, suggesting age selection. Estimates of total diversity from one million sequenced T cells were regarded as lower bounds and underestimates. A strong correlation was found between observed TCR beta diversity and the percentage of naive T cells measured by flow cytometry. As age increased, observed TCR beta diversity per million T cells dropped in a roughly linear way, and a significant reduction was already evident by age 40. Because donor CMV infection status was unknown, age-related changes in expanded clonotypes were potentially confounded.

With regard to this clonotype: Its antigen target is currently unknown. No much larger clonotype is one base removed from it; base qualities were not supplied.

The donors were roughly 40 Caucasian individuals from Russia, aged roughly 6 to 100 years, who were systemically healthy. Around 10 milliliters of peripheral blood were drawn from each donor into EDTA-treated Vacutainer tubes. Ficoll-Paque density-gradient centrifugation was used to isolate PBMCs, with at least 6.5 million per sample. Total RNA, at least 5.5 micrograms per sample, was extracted from PBMCs with Trizol reagent. For every donor, flow cytometry on a PBMC aliquot measured the percentage of naive CD45RAhigh/CD27high T cells. Libraries were made using 5' RACE. Sequencing relied on an Illumina HiSeq 2500. A second roughly 7 to 12 cycle PCR used a sample-barcoded 5' primer and a J-beta primer mix. Each TCR beta cDNA molecule received a unique molecular identifier from a template-switch 5' adaptor carrying 12 random nucleotides. Each sample yielded at least 3 million CDR3-containing paired-end reads. All of the RNA was converted into first-strand cDNA using the Mint cDNA synthesis kit, with a TRBC-specific oligonucleotide serving as the primer. After uracil-DNA glycosylase treatment, a first 18-cycle PCR used universal primers M1SS and BC2_uni_R on all cDNA. The authors' analysis ran thus. For normalization, 1 million high-quality reads, each with a distinct molecular identifier, were randomly selected from each sample. Instead of being binned into consensus sequences, reads with shared molecular identifiers were discarded. MiTCR, with a Q25 quality threshold and the strictest error-elimination algorithm, was used for CDR3 identification, clonotype clustering and error correction. A nonparametric unseen species model with Euler transformation was used to estimate a lower bound on total TCR beta diversity. TCRdb passed the public sequencing reads through fastp at Q25 and MiXCR, retaining productive beta sequences. Here each entry gathers all rows of one CDR3 protein and keeps the most common genes and DNA. TCRdb, rather than the study authors, made the V and J calls. Across this sample there are around 1,000,000 distinct CDR3 sequences, with 25% seen only once. Of the sample, around 0.75% is held by the ten largest clones.

Here V drops 3 bases and J drops 2 bases, and the junction holds 10 bases not matched to any gene. Looking up the germline V gene (reference sequence) yields CDR1 DFQATT and CDR2 SNEGSKA. There are 18 amino acids in the CDR3, from cysteine to phenylalanine inclusive. Only CDR3 DNA remains: 54 bases, in frame from the first base. The same specimen was also included in a second study, on T cells of mothers and their children. As the second paper documents: Nine systemically healthy Caucasian individuals, comprising three mothers and their six children, were included as donors. cDNA synthesis consumed the entire amount of extracted RNA, loaded at approximately 1.5 ug RNA in each 15 ul reaction. In the second PCR, the M1S primer introduced both the sample barcodes and 2-4 random nucleotides. Over 8.5 million TCR beta CDR3 reads came from each mother, compared with some 3 million reads from each child. Thymic selection shapes the output of TCR recombination in a similar way in related and unrelated pairs, and inherited differences have a minor effect. Related mother-child pairs always showed normalized repertoire overlap that was slightly higher than in unrelated mother-child pairs, though the difference was never significant. No persistent microchimeric T cell clones were detected, at a sensitivity of approximately 100 clones per million clonotypes. The study used deep NGS to compare TCR beta repertoires of mothers and children, seeking features distinguishing related mother-child pairs from unrelated individuals. On average, the children were roughly 10 +/- 4 years old, while the mothers were approximately 41 +/- 4 years old. After adapters were ligated using NEBNext reagents, the libraries underwent 100+100 nt paired-end sequencing on an Illumina HiSeq 2000. To avoid cross-contamination, the mother libraries and the child libraries were prepared a month apart and sequenced in separate runs. Between roughly 500,000 and 2,100,000 distinct TCR beta clonotypes were identified per donor. Naive TCR beta clonotypes were estimated from low-frequency clonotypes matched to each donor's FACS-determined naive share, without sorting.

The specimen sequenced was blood. Recombination linked TRBV20-1 to TRBJ2-1; a stretch of 13 junction bases matches TRBD2. The TCR sequence derives from a girl aged 2-10 years in good health. The nucleotide sequence reads TGCAGTGCTAGCCGCTGGACTAGCGGGAGTTTCACCTACAATGAGCAGTTCTTC. Its translation reads: CSASRWTSGSFTYNEQFF.